A selection of T cell receptor beta chains follows, all from one sample in a study of blood T cell repertoires in COVID-19. The table came from immunoSEQ multiplex PCR; TCRdb's copy has only in-frame clones and leaves some out. The table shows 350,000 to 500,000 clones, with about 88% occurring only once. The specimen was PBMCs or T cells enriched from blood (not recorded which). These receptors came from a woman younger than 30 who had been exposed to COVID-19. The CDR3 runs from the conserved cysteine through the conserved F or W. The D gene is left open where the match is weak. A row's size may be missing; if present it is once, few, many or a size class.

cdr3_aa | cdr3_nt | clone_size | j_call | v_call | d_call
CASSYPTGYQETQYF | TGCGCCAGCAGCTACCCAACAGGGTACCAAGAGACCCAGTACTTC | . | TRBJ2-5 | TRBV5-1 | .
CASSSDGIYEQYF | TGTGCCAGCAGCTCGGACGGGATCTACGAGCAGTACTTC | . | TRBJ2-7 | TRBV12-3/TRBV12-4 | .
CASSQDHRGNTEAFF | TGCGCCAGCAGCCAAGATCACAGGGGGAACACTGAAGCTTTCTTT | once | TRBJ1-1 | TRBV4-3 | TRBD1
CASSDRDITDTQYF | TGTGCCAGCAGCGACCGGGACATCACAGATACGCAGTATTTT | . | TRBJ2-3 | TRBV9 | .
CSVEWVGDSDRGTNTEAFF | TGCAGCGTTGAATGGGTGGGAGATTCGGACAGGGGCACGAACACTGAAGCTTTCTTT | . | TRBJ1-1 | TRBV29-1 | TRBD1
CAWDRDRGTEQYF | TGTGCCTGGGACCGGGACAGGGGTACCGAGCAGTACTTC | . | TRBJ2-7 | TRBV30 | TRBD1
CASSQEPLGLAGGNTGELFF | TGTGCCAGCAGCCAAGAACCCCTCGGACTAGCGGGGGGGAACACCGGGGAGCTGTTTTTT | . | TRBJ2-2 | TRBV4-2 | TRBD2
CAISLDRGYGYTF | TGTGCCATCAGCTTGGACAGGGGGTATGGCTACACCTTC | . | TRBJ1-2 | TRBV10-3 | TRBD1
CASSKTSQGGSEKLFF | TGTGCCAGCAGCAAAACTTCGCAGGGAGGGAGTGAAAAACTGTTTTTT | . | TRBJ1-4 | TRBV21-1 | .
CASSERGRTDTQYF | TGTGCCAGCAGCGAGCGGGGGCGCACAGATACGCAGTATTTT | . | TRBJ2-3 | TRBV7-2 | TRBD2
CASSRGLAGTSYEQYF | TGTGCCAGCAGCCGAGGACTAGCGGGTACCTCCTACGAGCAGTACTTC | . | TRBJ2-7 | TRBV5-4 | TRBD2